The 21 T cell receptor beta chains in this list originate from one sample, sequenced in a study of OX40 agonist ivuxolimab in advanced cancers. The data were produced by immunoSEQ multiplex PCR, yet TCRdb's version contains in-frame clones alone and is incomplete. Of approximately 23,000 clones detected, approximately 80% appear once; the ten largest clones hold roughly 32%. Source: CD4+ or CD8+ T cells sorted from blood, taken in a trial of the OX40 agonist ivuxolimab. The receptors originated from an adult with an advanced solid tumor such as melanoma, head and neck, liver or kidney cancer.

This sequence joins TRBV27 and TRBJ1-1, with TRBD1 as a possible D gene (6 bases). Germline assignment: CDR1 MNHEY and CDR2 SMNVEV (reference sequence). V lost 5 bases to trimming and J lost 7 bases, with 14 bases between them. This CDR3 is built from 13 residues. The CDR3 sequence: CASSLGGRNEAFF. The DNA for the CDR3 is TGTGCCAGCAGTCTCGGGGGGCGGAATGAAGCTTTCTTT.

This chain connects TRBV19 to TRBJ2-1; perhaps TRBD2 as D (7 bases). The germline gives CDR1 LNHDA, CDR2 SQIVND (reference sequence). V dropped 5 bases and J dropped 2 bases, with 10 bases sitting between them. The CDR3 runs 14 residues. CDR3 sequence (DNA): TGTGCCAGTAGTCTCGGGGGGCCCTACAATGAGCAGTTCTTC. It yields the protein CASSLGGPYNEQFF.

In this sample, this clone is large (0.1 to 1%). The chain has TRBV6-5 and TRBJ2-1, with D perhaps TRBD1 (6 bases). This CDR3 has 13 residues. V was trimmed by 4 bases and J by 6 bases, leaving 10 bases between them. CDR1 is MNHEY and CDR2 is SVGAGI in the germline V gene. CDR3 DNA sequence: TGTGCCAGCAGTTGGTCAGGGGTCAATGAGCAGTTCTTC. It is translated as CASSWSGVNEQFF.

The chain has TRBV9 and TRBJ2-5, with 14 positions matching TRBD2. The CDR3 covers 18 residues. V shed 0 bases, J shed 4 bases, and the junction held 8 bases outside the gene matches. Germline CDR1 is SGDLS and CDR2 is YYNGEE. CDR3 protein: CASSVARGTSGRGETQYF. The CDR3 region has the DNA TGTGCCAGCAGCGTAGCTCGGGGGACTAGCGGGAGAGGAGAGACCCAGTACTTC.

The chain has TRBV30 and TRBJ1-2; the match to TRBD1 covers 10 bases. V was pared by 3 bases and J by 4 bases, with 5 bases of the junction left unmatched. CDR3 length: 14 amino acids. Germline V CDR1 and CDR2: GTSNPN, SVGIG (reference sequence). CDR3 sequence: CAWSRDRGAYGYTF. The CDR3 DNA reads TGTGCCTGGAGCCGGGACAGGGGAGCCTATGGCTACACCTTC.

This chain uses TRBV11-2 with TRBJ2-7, with D possibly matching TRBD2 (6 bases). The CDR3 consists of 13 residues. The V end lost 1 base, the J end lost 2 bases, and 6 bases lay between the germline ends. Germline-derived CDR1 and CDR2 are SGHAT and FQNNGV. CDR3 in amino acids: CASSLAGAYEQYF. Written as DNA, the CDR3 is TGTGCCAGCAGCTTAGCGGGGGCCTACGAGCAGTACTTC.

The chain couples TRBV12-5 to TRBJ1-2; 7 nucleotides agree with TRBD1. With 5 bases clipped from V and 0 bases from J, the junction kept 9 bases outside the gene matches. This CDR3 is 16 amino acids long. Germline V gene lookup returns CDR1 LGHNT and CDR2 FRNRAP. This CDR3 is CASGPWTGPANYGYTF. DNA of the CDR3: TGTGCTAGTGGTCCCTGGACAGGCCCAGCTAACTATGGCTACACCTTC.

The chain recombines TRBV4-1 with TRBJ2-1, with D perhaps TRBD2 (5 bases). CDR1 is MGHRA and CDR2 is YSYEKL in the germline V gene. CDR3 size: 19 residues. Trimming took 1 base from V and 0 from J, leaving 19 bases between them. CDR3 sequence (DNA): TGCGCCAGCAGCCAAGGAACTGGGTGGGAGCGGAGCTCCTACAATGAGCAGTTCTTC. Residues: CASSQGTGWERSSYNEQFF.

About this clone itself: A single base separates this from a much larger clone, so it may be a read error. This chain uses TRBV27 with TRBJ2-6, with a possible D match to TRBD2 (5 bases). V was clipped by 2 bases and J by 3 bases, with 11 bases between them. The CDR3 is made up of 16 amino acids. Germline V gives CDR1 MNHEY, CDR2 SMNVEV (reference sequence). The CDR3 protein is CASSLIEGSGANVLTF. The CDR3 DNA is TGTGCCAGCAGTTTAATCGAGGGTAGTGGGGCCAACGTCCTGACTTTC.

The chain has TRBV4-1 and TRBJ2-7; D ambiguous. There are 12 residues in the CDR3. The germline V and J ends were trimmed by 1 base and 4 bases, with 5 bases remaining between them. CDR1 and CDR2 (germline): MGHRA, YSYEKL. The DNA of the CDR3 is TGCGCCAGCAGCCAAGGGGGATACGAGCAGTACTTC. It is translated as CASSQGGYEQYF.

This clone was counted once. The rearrangement links TRBV7-8 to TRBJ2-7; 9 bases are shared with TRBD1. The J segment lost 2 bases and the V segment lost 4 bases, leaving 9 bases of the junction unmatched. The CDR3 is made up of 16 amino acids. Germline CDR1 and CDR2: SGHVS and FQNEAQ. CDR3 loop: CASSSPSGTGPYEQYF. CDR3 bases: TGTGCCAGCAGCTCCCCATCCGGGACAGGGCCCTACGAGCAGTACTTC.

V usage is TRBV9 and J usage is TRBJ2-3; 8 nucleotides line up with TRBD1. Germline-derived CDR1 and CDR2 are SGDLS and YYNGEE. This CDR3 comprises 16 residues. V lost 3 bases, J lost 6 bases, and 12 bases stayed unmatched. The CDR3 sequence: CASSASDRAPRDTQYF. The CDR3 DNA is TGTGCCAGCAGCGCCTCGGACAGGGCCCCCAGGGATACGCAGTATTTT.

The chain employs TRBV12-5 and TRBJ1-2; the D gene is possibly TRBD1 (5 bases). The V and J ends lost 6 bases and 7 bases respectively, with 15 bases between them. Germline V gene sequence: CDR1 LGHNT, CDR2 FRNRAP. CDR3 length: 13 amino acids. The CDR3 coding sequence is TGTGCTAGTGGGTCCGGCAGGGAGGCTGGCTACACCTTC. Its translation is CASGSGREAGYTF.

This clone is judged medium-sized (0.01 to 0.1%). The rearrangement joins TRBV7-9 to TRBJ1-3; D is possibly TRBD1 (6 bases). The CDR3 has 15 amino acids. The germline V and J ends were trimmed by 4 bases and 0 bases, with 10 bases remaining between them. Germline CDR1 is SEHNR and CDR2 is FQNEAQ (reference sequence). Written as DNA, the CDR3 is TGTGCCAGCAGCTCTGACAGGAGCTCTGGAAACACCATATATTTT. Protein product: CASSSDRSSGNTIYF.

This chain joins TRBV29-1 and TRBJ2-5, with 8 bases that match TRBD2. The J call may be wrong; the DNA end is better matched by TRBJ2-7. The germline V gene encodes CDR1 SQVTM and CDR2 ANQGSEA. This CDR3 region has 14 residues. The CDR3 loop is CSVGFGGLAYEQYF. The CDR3, as DNA: TGCAGCGTTGGTTTTGGGGGACTAGCCTACGAGCAGTACTTC.

This sequence joins TRBV4-2 and TRBJ2-3; 8 nucleotides line up with TRBD2. CDR3 length equals 15 residues. Germline lookup yields CDR1 LGHNA and CDR2 YNFKEQ. V was pared by 5 bases and J by 2 bases, with 6 bases of the junction left unmatched. CDR3 bases: TGTGCCAGCAGCTCGCGGGGGGACCCCACAGATACGCAGTATTTT. Its protein product is CASSSRGDPTDTQYF.

The CDR3 protein is CASSPRGSGVYTDTQYF. The DNA of the CDR3 is TGTGCCAGCAGCCCCCGAGGTAGCGGGGTCTACACAGATACGCAGTATTTT. V gene TRBV7-2 combines with J gene TRBJ2-3; 8 nucleotides match TRBD2. The ends lost 5 bases at V and 2 bases at J; junction bases unmatched: 12. This CDR3 contains 17 residues. Looked up from germline, CDR1 is SGHTA and CDR2 is FQGNSA.

The chain couples TRBV27 to TRBJ2-3; D remains ambiguous. The CDR3 sequence is 12 residues long. Germline loops: CDR1 MNHEY, CDR2 SMNVEV (reference sequence). V was cut by 8 bases and J by 2 bases, with 8 bases left in between. CDR3 nucleotide sequence: TGTGCCAGCGGGCGGACCACAGATACGCAGTATTTT. It yields the protein CASGRTTDTQYF.

The chain combines TRBV10-3 with TRBJ2-3, with a tentative D call TRBD2 (6 bases). Germline CDR1 reads ENHRY; CDR2 reads SYGVKD. V lost 0 bases, J lost 0 bases, and 7 bases lay in between. This CDR3 contains 15 residues. The CDR3 is CAISESGTSTDTQYF. The CDR3 DNA sequence: TGTGCCATCAGTGAGTCAGGGACTAGCACAGATACGCAGTATTTT.

The chain recombines TRBV6-6 with TRBJ1-2, with D tentatively TRBD1 (5 bases). The V gene's germline CDR1 is MNHNY and CDR2 SVGAGI (reference sequence). V shed 2 bases and J shed 1 base, with 8 bases lying between them. The CDR3 covers 14 residues. The CDR3: CASSYQTVNYGYTF. The CDR3 bases are TGTGCCAGCAGTTACCAGACAGTTAACTATGGCTACACCTTC.

The V call is TRBV29-1, the J call TRBJ2-2, with D perhaps matching TRBD2 (7 bases). Germline CDR1 and CDR2: SQVTM and ANQGSEA. This CDR3 spans 14 amino acids. V dropped 4 bases and J dropped 4 bases, with 13 bases sitting between them. The CDR3 loop reads CSVVKRGGTGELFF. The CDR3, as DNA: TGCAGCGTTGTAAAGAGGGGGGGCACCGGGGAGCTGTTTTTT.